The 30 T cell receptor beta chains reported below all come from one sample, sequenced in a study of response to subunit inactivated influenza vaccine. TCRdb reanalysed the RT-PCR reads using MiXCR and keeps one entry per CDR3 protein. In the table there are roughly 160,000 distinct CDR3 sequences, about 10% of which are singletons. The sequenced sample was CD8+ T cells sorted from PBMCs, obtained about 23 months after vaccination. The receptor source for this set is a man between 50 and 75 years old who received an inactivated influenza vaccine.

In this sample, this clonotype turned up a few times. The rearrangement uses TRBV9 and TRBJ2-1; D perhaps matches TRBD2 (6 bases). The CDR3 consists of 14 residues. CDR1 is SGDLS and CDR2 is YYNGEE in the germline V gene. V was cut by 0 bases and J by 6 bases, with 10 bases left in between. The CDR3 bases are TGTGCCAGCAGCGTAGGGGGGGTTTTCAATGAGCAGTTCTTC. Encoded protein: CASSVGGVFNEQFF.

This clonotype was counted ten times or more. CDR3: CASIPQLGSGANVLTF. In DNA form, the CDR3 reads TGCGCCAGCATCCCACAATTGGGCTCTGGGGCCAACGTCCTGACTTTC. This chain links TRBV4-3 with TRBJ2-6; no reliable D call. Germline loops: CDR1 LGHNA, CDR2 YSLEER. Deletions cut 7 bases from V and 0 bases from J, with 13 bases between. CDR3 size: 16 residues.

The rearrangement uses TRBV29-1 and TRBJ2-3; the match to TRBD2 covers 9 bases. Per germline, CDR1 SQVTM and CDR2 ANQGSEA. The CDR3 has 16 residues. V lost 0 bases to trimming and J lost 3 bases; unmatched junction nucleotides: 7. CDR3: CSVEETSSGATDTQYF. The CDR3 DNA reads TGCAGCGTTGAAGAGACTTCTAGCGGGGCAACAGATACGCAGTATTTT.

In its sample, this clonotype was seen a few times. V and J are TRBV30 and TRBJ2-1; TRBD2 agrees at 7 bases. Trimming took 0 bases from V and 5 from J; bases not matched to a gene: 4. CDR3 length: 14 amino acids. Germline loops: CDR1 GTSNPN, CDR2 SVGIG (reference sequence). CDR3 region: CAWSVSLADNEQFF. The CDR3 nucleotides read TGTGCCTGGAGTGTATCGCTAGCGGACAATGAGCAGTTCTTC.

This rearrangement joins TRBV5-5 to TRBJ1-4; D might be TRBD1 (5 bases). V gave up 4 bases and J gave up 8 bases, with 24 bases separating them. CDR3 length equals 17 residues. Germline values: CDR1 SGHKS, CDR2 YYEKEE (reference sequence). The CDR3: CASSTSDRTLMWEKLFF. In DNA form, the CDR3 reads TGTGCCAGCAGCACAAGCGACAGAACTTTAATGTGGGAAAAACTGTTTTTT.

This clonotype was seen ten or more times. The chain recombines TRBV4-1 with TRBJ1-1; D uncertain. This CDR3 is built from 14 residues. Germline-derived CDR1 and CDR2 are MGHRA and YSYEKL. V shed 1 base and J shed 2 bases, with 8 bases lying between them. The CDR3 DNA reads TGCGCCAGCAGCCAAGTGTCCAAAAACACTGAAGCTTTCTTT. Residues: CASSQVSKNTEAFF.

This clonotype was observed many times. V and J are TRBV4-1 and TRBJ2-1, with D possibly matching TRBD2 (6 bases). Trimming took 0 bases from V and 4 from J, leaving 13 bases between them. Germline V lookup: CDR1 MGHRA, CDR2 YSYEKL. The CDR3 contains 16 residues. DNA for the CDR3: TGCGCCAGCAGCCAAGATGTTAGCGGAGGATACAATGAGCAGTTCTTC. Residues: CASSQDVSGGYNEQFF.

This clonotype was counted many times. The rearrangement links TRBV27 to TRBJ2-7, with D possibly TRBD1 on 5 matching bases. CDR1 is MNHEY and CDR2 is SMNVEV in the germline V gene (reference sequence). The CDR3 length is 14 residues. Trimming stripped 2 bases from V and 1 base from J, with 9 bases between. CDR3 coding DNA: TGTGCCAGCAGTTTACAGGGTAGGTCCTACGAGCAGTACTTC. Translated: CASSLQGRSYEQYF.

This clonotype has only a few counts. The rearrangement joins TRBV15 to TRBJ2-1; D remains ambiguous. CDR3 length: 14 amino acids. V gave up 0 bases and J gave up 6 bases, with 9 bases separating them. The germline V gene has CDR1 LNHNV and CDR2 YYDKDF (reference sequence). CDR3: CATSRERDGNEQFF. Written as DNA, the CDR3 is TGTGCCACCAGCAGAGAACGCGACGGCAATGAGCAGTTCTTC. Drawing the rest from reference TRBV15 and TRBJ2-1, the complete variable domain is DAMVIQNPRYQVTQFGKPVTLSCSQTLNHNVMYWYQQKSSQAPKLLFHYYDKDFNNEADTPDNFQSRRPNTSFCFLDIRSPGLGDTAMYLCATSRERDGNEQFFGPGTRLTVL.

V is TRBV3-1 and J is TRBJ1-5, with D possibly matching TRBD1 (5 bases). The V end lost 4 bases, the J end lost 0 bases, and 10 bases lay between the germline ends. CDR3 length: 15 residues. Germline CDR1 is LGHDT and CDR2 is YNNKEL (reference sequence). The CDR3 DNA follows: TGTGCCAGCAGCCCTGACAGTTATAGCAATCAGCCCCAGCATTTT. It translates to CASSPDSYSNQPQHF.

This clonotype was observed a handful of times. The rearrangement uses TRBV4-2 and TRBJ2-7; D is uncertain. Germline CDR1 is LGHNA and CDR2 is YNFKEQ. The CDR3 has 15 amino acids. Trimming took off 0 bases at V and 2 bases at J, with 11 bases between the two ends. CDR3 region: CASSQDDSGAYEQYF. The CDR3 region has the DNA TGTGCCAGCAGCCAAGATGATTCCGGCGCCTACGAGCAGTACTTC.

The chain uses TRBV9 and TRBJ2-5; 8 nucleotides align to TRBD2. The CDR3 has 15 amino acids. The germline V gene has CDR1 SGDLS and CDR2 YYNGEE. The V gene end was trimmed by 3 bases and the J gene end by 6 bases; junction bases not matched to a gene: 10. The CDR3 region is CASSATGTRVKTQYF. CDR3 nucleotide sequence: TGTGCCAGCAGCGCAACCGGGACTAGGGTGAAGACCCAGTACTTC.

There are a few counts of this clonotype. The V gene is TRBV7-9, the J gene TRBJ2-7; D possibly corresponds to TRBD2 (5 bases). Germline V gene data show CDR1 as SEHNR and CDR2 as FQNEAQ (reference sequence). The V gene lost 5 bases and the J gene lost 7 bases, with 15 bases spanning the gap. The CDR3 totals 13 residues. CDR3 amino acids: CASSSREVGEQYF. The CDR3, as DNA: TGTGCCAGCAGCAGCCGGGAAGTAGGGGAGCAGTACTTC.

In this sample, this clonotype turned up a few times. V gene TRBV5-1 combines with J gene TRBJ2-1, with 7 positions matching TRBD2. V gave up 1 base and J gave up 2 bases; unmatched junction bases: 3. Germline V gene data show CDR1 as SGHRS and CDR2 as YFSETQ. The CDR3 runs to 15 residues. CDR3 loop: CASSLSGTAYNEQFF. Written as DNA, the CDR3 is TGCGCCAGCAGCTTGAGCGGGACCGCCTACAATGAGCAGTTCTTC.

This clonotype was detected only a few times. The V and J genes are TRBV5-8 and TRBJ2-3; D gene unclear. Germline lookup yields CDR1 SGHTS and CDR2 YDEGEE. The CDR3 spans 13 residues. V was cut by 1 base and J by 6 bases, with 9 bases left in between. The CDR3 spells CASSLSAYDTQYF. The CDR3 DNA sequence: TGTGCCAGCAGCTTGTCCGCCTACGATACGCAGTATTTT.

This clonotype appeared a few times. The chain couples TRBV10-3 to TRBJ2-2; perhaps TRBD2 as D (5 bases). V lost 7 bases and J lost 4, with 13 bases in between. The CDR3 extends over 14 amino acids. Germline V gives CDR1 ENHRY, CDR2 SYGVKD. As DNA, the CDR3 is TGTGCCATCATGCCGGGGTCGGGCACCGGGGAGCTGTTTTTT. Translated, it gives CAIMPGSGTGELFF.

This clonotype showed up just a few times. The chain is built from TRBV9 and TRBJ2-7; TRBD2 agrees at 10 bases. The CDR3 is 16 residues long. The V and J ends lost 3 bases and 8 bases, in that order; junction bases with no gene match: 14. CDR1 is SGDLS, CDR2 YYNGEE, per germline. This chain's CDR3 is CASSASGLADLLQQYF. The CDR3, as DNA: TGTGCCAGCAGCGCCTCCGGACTAGCGGACCTATTGCAGCAGTACTTC.

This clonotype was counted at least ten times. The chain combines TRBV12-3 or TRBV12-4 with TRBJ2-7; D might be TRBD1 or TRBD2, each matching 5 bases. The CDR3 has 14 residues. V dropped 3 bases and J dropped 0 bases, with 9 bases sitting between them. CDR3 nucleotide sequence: TGTGCCAGCAGTTTTGAGGGGAGCTCCTACGAGCAGTACTTC. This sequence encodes CASSFEGSSYEQYF.

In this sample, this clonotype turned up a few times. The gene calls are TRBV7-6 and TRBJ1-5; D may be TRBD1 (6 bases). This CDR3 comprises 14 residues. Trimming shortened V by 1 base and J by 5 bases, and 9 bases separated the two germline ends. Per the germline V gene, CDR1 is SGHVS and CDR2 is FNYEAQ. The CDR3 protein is CASSLEQGDQPQHF. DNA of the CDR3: TGTGCCAGCAGCTTAGAACAGGGCGATCAGCCCCAGCATTTT.

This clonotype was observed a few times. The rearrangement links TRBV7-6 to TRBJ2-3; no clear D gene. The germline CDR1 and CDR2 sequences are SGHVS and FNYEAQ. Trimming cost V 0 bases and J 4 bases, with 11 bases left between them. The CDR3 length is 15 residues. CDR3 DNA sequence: TGTGCCAGCAGCTTAGCGGTATCAATCGCAGATACGCAGTATTTT. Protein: CASSLAVSIADTQYF. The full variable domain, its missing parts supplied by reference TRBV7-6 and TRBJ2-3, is GAGVSQSPRYKVTKRGQDVALRCDPISGHVSLYWYRQALGQGPEFLTYFNYEAQQDKSGLPNDRFSAERPEGSISTLTIQRTEQRDSAMYRCASSLAVSIADTQYFGPGTRLTVL.

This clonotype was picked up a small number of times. CDR3 bases: TGTGCCAGCGCCCCCAGGGGGACACCCCGAGTGGATGGCTACACCTTC. Its protein is CASAPRGTPRVDGYTF. The chain uses TRBV27 and TRBJ1-2; 7 nucleotides align to TRBD1. V shed 8 bases, J shed 6 bases, and the junction held 18 bases outside the gene matches. The CDR3 runs to 16 residues. Germline CDR1 MNHEY, CDR2 SMNVEV (reference sequence).

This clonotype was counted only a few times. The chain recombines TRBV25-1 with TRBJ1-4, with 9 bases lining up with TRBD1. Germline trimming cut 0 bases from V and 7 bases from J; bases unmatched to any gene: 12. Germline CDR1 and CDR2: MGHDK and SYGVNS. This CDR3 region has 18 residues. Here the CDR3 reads CASSEYEGQGNVAEKLFF. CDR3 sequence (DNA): TGTGCCAGCAGTGAATATGAGGGACAGGGTAATGTGGCTGAAAAACTGTTTTTT.

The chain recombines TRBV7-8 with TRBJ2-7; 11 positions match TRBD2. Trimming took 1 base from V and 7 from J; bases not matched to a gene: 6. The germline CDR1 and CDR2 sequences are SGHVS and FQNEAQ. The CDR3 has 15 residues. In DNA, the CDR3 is TGTGCCAGCAGCTTAGGGCTAGCGGGAGGACGTGAGCAGTACTTC. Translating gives CASSLGLAGGREQYF.

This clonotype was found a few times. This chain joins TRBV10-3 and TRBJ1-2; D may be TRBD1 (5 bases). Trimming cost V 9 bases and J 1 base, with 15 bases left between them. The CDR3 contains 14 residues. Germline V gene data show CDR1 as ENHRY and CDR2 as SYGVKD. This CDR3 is CAITTESFNYGYTF. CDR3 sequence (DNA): TGTGCCATTACGACAGAATCTTTTAACTATGGCTACACCTTC.

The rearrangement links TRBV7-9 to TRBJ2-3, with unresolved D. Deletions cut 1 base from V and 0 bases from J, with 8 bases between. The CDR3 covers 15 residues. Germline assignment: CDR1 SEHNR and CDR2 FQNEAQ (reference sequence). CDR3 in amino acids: CASSLVPSSTDTQYF. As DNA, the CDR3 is TGTGCCAGCAGCTTAGTTCCTTCTAGCACAGATACGCAGTATTTT. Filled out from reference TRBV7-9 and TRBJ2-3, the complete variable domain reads DTGVSQNPRHKITKRGQNVTFRCDPISEHNRLYWYRQTLGQGPEFLTYFQNEAQLEKSRLLSDRFSAERPKGSFSTLEIQRTEQGDSAMYLCASSLVPSSTDTQYFGPGTRLTVL.

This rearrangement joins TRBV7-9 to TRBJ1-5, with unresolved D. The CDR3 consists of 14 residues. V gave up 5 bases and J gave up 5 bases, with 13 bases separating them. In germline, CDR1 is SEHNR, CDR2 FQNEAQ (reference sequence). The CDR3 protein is CASSPREGYQPQHF. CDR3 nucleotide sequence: TGTGCCAGCAGCCCTAGGGAGGGCTATCAGCCCCAGCATTTT.

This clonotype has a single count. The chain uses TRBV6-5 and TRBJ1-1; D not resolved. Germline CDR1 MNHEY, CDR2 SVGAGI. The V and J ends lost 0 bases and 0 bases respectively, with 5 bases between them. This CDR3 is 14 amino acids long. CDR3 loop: CASSYSGLNTEAFF. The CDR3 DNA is TGTGCCAGCAGTTACTCAGGATTGAACACTGAAGCTTTCTTT.

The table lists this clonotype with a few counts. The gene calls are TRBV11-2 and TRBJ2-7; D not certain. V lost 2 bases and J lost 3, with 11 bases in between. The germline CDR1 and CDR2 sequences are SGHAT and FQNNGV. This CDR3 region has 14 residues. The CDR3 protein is CASSLMVTNYEQYF. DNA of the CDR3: TGTGCCAGCAGCTTAATGGTGACAAACTACGAGCAGTACTTC.

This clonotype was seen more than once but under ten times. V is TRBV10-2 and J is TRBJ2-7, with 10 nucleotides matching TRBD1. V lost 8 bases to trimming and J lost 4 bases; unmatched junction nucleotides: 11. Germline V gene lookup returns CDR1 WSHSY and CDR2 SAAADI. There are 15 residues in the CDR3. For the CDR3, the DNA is TGCGCCAGCGTAAAGGGACAGGGGTTAGCATACGAGCAGTACTTC. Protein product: CASVKGQGLAYEQYF.

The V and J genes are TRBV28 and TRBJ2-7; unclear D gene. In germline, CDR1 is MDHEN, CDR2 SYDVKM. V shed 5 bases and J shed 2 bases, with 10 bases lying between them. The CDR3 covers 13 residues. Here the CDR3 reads CASSSQETYEQYF. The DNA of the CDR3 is TGTGCCAGCAGTAGCCAGGAGACCTACGAGCAGTACTTC.